Described below is a single T cell receptor (beta chain) sequence and its context. A single count supports this clone. Its target antigen remains unknown. Base qualities are not at hand, and no much larger clone is one base apart. Participants in the prospective study were enrolled through a virtual design, were aged roughly 18 to 100 years, and lived in about 25 United States geographic areas. In the prospective study, cohorts were assigned on the basis of participant-reported clinical history obtained from a screening survey and a study questionnaire. In the prospective study, whole blood, serum and a nasopharyngeal or oropharyngeal swab were collected from each participant by mobile phlebotomists. Additional blood draws and questionnaires over an approximately two-month period could optionally be provided by prospective study participants. Prospective study blood samples were shipped either frozen or at room temperature before DNA extraction.

The immunoSEQ Assay, a bias-controlled multiplex PCR, was used to amplify TCRbeta CDR3 regions from genomic DNA. The authors' analysis ran thus. The number of nucleated cells in each sample was estimated by amplification of reference gene primers within the assay. Sequence reads were collapsed and filtered to measure the absolute abundance of every unique TCRbeta CDR3 rearrangement. Productive Simpson clonality was computed per sample as the square root of Simpson's diversity index over productive rearrangements. This is the immuneACCESS table as TCRdb keeps it, with only in-frame sequences that have V and J called. A part of the clones is gone; compared with another copy, unresolved V genes explain less than half, and the rest is unexplained. V, J and clone size reflect that table, while D and trimming were determined from the DNA. In all, the sample holds fewer than 200,000 clones, and roughly 90% of those were seen once. Around 1.2% of the sample comes from the top ten.

The data are from a study of blood T cell repertoires in COVID-19 (dated by TCRdb to 2018 to 2020). About the full investigation: Collaborator samples came from the United States, Italy and Spain and covered acute and convalescent phases of COVID-19. The repertoires were released in a freely available public database meant as a resource for research on the immune response to SARS-CoV-2. The material from the prospective study consisted of cDNA or gDNA derived from T cells, B-cell-depleted T cells, or PBMCs. Deeply sampled blood TCRbeta repertoires from subjects exposed to, actively infected with, or recovered from COVID-19 were included in the dataset. Sample metadata almost always included a de-identified subject ID, COVID-19 status, age in years and sex. Samples came from the ongoing ImmuneRACE study (first 160 participants) plus 1,254 subjects from 6 global collaborators. Where HLA class I and class II types were available, the types were taken from metadata supplied by the sample provider, not from assay-based typing.

The study at large found these results: Clinical and demographic metadata were provided uncurated, with the amount varying by source and participant.

Material for sequencing was PBMCs or T cells enriched from blood (not recorded which). This TCR derives from a human donor with acute COVID-19. The donor label of this sample is uncertain.

The DNA is TGTGCCAGTAGTATAGTCCCGACAGCTAATGAAAAACTGTTTTTT. This translates into CASSIVPTANEKLFF. The sequence is built from TRBV19 and TRBJ1-4, and perhaps TRBD1 as D gene, on 5 matching bases. The trim is 1 base for V and 3 bases for J, with a gap of 9 bases between the germline ends. The CDR3 sequence holds 15 residues, the cysteine and phenylalanine included. Only CDR3 DNA is held: 45 bases, read in frame from base 1. The germline V gene encodes CDR1 LNHDA and CDR2 SQIVND (reference sequence).